This T cell receptor (beta chain) came from a study of human T cells and chemical hapten exposure. Overall study: Patients, a majority of them female, were diagnosed with alopecia areata, totalis or universalis. TCR yields per sample varied, mainly owing to small pooled library volume differences.

This clonotype has just a few counts. The V gene lost 2 bases and the J gene lost 6 bases, with 8 bases spanning the gap. Germline loops: CDR1 GTSNPN, CDR2 SVGIG (reference sequence). This CDR3 contains 11 residues. MiXCR, applied by TCRdb to the RACE reads, yields one record per CDR3 protein. The data contain more than 75,000 distinct CDR3 sequences, 9% to 9.5% of them seen just once; the ten biggest clones take up more than 2%. Indicated time point: patch test 2, 6 weeks after DPC sensitization. Treatment here: therapeutic diphenylcyclopropenone sensitization with weekly scalp DPC. The receptor was isolated from a woman aged 35 to 49 with alopecia areata. Some clones in this sample may be carry-over from other donors' samples. This specimen was whole blood, taken in connection with sensitization to the hapten diphenylcyclopropenone (DPC). This chain links TRBV30 with TRBJ2-7; D is uncertain. CDR3 nucleotides: TGTGCCTGGAGTCAAGGAAGCGAGCAGTACTTC. It codes for CAWSQGSEQYF.